This TCR beta chain is from a study of blood T cells in healthy people across ages. Study observations and caveats: The study found more naive CD4+ cells and higher diversity in long-lived than aged donors.

The CDR3 is 13 amino acids. J lost 8 bases, V lost 3 bases, and 7 bases had no gene match. Germline V gives CDR1 SQVTM, CDR2 ANQGSEA. Alongside a J-beta primer mix, a sample-barcoded 5' primer served in a second PCR lasting roughly 7 to 11 cycles. TCRdb re-called the 5' RACE reads through MiXCR, storing one row per CDR3 protein. This table has approximately 800,000 distinct CDR3 sequences, 20% to 30% appearing once. Isolation recovered at least 6.5 million PBMCs from every sample. Note on this clonotype: Its specificity is not known.

The same specimen was also included in a second study, on T cells of mothers and their children. From that report: For unrelated pairs as for related ones, thymic selection shapes TCR recombination output similarly.

Input material: blood. The TCR sequence derives from a boy aged 5-17 years in good health. The rearrangement uses TRBV29-1 and TRBJ1-3, with 7 positions matching TRBD1. In DNA, the CDR3 is TGCAGCGTTGAGGGAGGGACAGCGGACACCATATATTTT. Its protein is CSVEGGTADTIYF.